This T cell receptor beta chain was captured by sequencing in a study of blood T cell repertoires in COVID-19. Study overall: PBMCs, B-cell-depleted T cells, or T cells were the source of the cDNA or gDNA that made up the material.

Trimming pared 5 bases from V and 2 bases from J, leaving 8 bases between. The CDR3 spans 13 residues. Germline V gene data show CDR1 as KGHDR and CDR2 as SFDVKD. The assay was immunoSEQ multiplex PCR, and TCRdb's table has in-frame clones only and misses some. Found here are 250,000 to 300,000 clones, approximately 81% of them singletons; the top ten hold under 8%. The sequence derives from a woman aged 50 to 60 who had been exposed to COVID-19. Sample: PBMCs or T cells enriched from blood (not recorded which). The chain couples TRBV24-1 to TRBJ1-1; D gene uncertain. CDR3 DNA sequence: TGTGCCACCAGTGTGGGCTCCAACACTGAAGCTTTCTTT. Amino acid sequence: CATSVGSNTEAFF.